The T cell receptor (beta chain) described here comes from a study of monozygotic twins with inflammatory bowel disease. Study-wide findings and caveats: Comparison of concordant versus discordant twins revealed no difference in repertoire similarity, possibly due to limited power. Those with IBD had lower TCRbeta diversity (inverse Simpson) than their healthy co-twins did.

The CDR3 has 16 amino acids. Germline loops: CDR1 SGHRS, CDR2 YFSETQ. Two nested PCRs, approximately 16 and 10 cycles, amplified TCRalpha and TCRbeta cDNA. TCRdb reprocessed the 5' RACE reads, with one entry per CDR3 protein and no DNA. The sample holds approximately 400,000 distinct CDR3 sequences. Points on this clonotype: Antigen: not known.

The sequencing input was blood. The chain links TRBV5-1 to TRBJ2-2. The TCR sequence derives from a human donor with ulcerative colitis or Crohn's disease, or a healthy co-twin of an affected twin (not recorded which). The CDR3 spells CASSLLDGSNTGELFF.